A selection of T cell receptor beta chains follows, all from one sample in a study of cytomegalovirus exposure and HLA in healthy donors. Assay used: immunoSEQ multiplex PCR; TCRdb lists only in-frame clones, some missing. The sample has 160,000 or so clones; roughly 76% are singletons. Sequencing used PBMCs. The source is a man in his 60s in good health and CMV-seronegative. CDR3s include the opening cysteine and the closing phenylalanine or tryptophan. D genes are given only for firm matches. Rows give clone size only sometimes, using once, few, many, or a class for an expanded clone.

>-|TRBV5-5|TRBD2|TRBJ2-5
CASSLATSRETQYF
TGTGCCAGCAGCTTGGCGACTAGCCGTGAGACCCAGTACTTC
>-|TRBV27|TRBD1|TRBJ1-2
CASSLHRGPSGYTF
TGTGCCAGCAGTTTACACAGGGGGCCGAGTGGCTACACCTTC
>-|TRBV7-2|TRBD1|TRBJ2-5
CASSTRTGVWETQYF
TGTGCCAGCAGCACCCGGACAGGGGTGTGGGAGACCCAGTACTTC
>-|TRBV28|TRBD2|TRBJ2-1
CASSPVGLAGARQFF
TGTGCCAGCAGCCCGGTGGGACTAGCGGGGGCTAGGCAGTTCTTC
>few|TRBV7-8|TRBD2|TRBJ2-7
CASSSTPRVQREGSYEQYF
TGTGCCAGCAGCTCAACCCCTCGAGTCCAGCGGGAGGGCTCCTACGAGCAGTACTTC
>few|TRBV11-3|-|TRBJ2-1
CASSETNEQFF
TGTGCCAGCAGCGAAACAAATGAGCAGTTCTTC
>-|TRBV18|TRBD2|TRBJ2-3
CASSREAGTGTDTQYF
TGTGCCAGCTCACGGGAAGCGGGAACGGGGACAGATACGCAGTATTTT
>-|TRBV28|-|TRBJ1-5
CASSPGNQPQHF
TGTGCCAGCAGCCCAGGGAATCAGCCCCAGCATTTT
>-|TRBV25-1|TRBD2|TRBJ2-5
CASSSAGGQKQYF
TGTGCCAGCAGCTCAGCGGGGGGCCAAAAGCAGTACTTC
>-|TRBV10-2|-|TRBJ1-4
CASSFSGEKLFF
TGCGCCAGCAGTTTTTCCGGTGAAAAACTGTTTTTT
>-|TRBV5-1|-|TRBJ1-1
CASRPGRVRSTEAFF
TGCGCCAGCCGTCCCGGCAGGGTGCGGAGCACTGAAGCTTTCTTT
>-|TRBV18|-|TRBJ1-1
CASSLRAGQNTEAFF
TGTGCCAGCTCACTCAGGGCTGGACAGAACACTGAAGCTTTCTTT
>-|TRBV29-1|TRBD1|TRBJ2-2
CSARTGVTGELFF
TGCAGCGCAAGAACAGGGGTCACCGGGGAGCTGTTTTTT
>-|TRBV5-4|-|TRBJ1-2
CASSLFPAAMGYTF
TGTGCCAGCAGCTTGTTTCCAGCGGCTATGGGCTACACCTTC
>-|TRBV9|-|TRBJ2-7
CASSVGTGVLYEQYF
TGTGCCAGCAGCGTGGGGACGGGAGTATTATACGAGCAGTACTTC
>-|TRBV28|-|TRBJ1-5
CASSWGGDYSNQPQHF
TGTGCCAGCAGCTGGGGGGGTGATTATAGCAATCAGCCCCAGCATTTT
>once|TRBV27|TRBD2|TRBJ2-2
CASSKLAGANTGELFF
TGTGCCAGCAGCAAATTAGCGGGAGCGAACACCGGGGAGCTGTTTTTT
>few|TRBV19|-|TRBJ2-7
CASSKGPTVYEQYF
TGTGCCAGTAGTAAAGGGCCGACAGTTTACGAGCAGTACTTC
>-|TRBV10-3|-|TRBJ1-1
CAISGRWDTEAFF
TGTGCCATCAGTGGGCGGTGGGACACTGAAGCTTTCTTT
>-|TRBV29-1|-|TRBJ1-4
CSVARDQDEKLFF
TGCAGCGTTGCGCGGGACCAGGATGAAAAACTGTTTTTT
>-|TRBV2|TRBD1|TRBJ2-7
CASSGQGYEQYF
TGTGCCAGCAGCGGACAGGGTTACGAGCAGTACTTC
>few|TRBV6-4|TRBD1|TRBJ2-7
CASSDFRQGKDEQYF
TGTGCCAGCAGTGACTTCAGACAGGGTAAAGACGAGCAGTACTTC
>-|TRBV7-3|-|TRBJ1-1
CASSLDPDTEAFF
TGTGCCAGCAGCCTCGATCCGGACACTGAAGCTTTCTTT
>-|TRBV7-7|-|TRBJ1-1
CASSLLGPRNTEAFF
TGTGCCAGCAGCTTATTGGGCCCGAGGAACACTGAAGCTTTCTTT
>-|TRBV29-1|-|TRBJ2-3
CSVVVAGTDTQYF
TGCAGCGTTGTTGTTGCGGGGACAGATACGCAGTATTTT
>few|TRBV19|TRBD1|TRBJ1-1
CASSNRGWNTEAFF
TGTGCCAGTAGCAACAGGGGATGGAACACTGAAGCTTTCTTT
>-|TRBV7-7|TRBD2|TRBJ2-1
CASSLGLAGTSHEQFF
TGTGCCAGCAGCCTAGGACTAGCGGGTACGTCCCATGAGCAGTTCTTC
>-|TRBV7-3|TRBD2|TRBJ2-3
CASSRGLAGGASTDTQYF
TGTGCCAGCAGCCGGGGACTAGCGGGGGGGGCTAGCACAGATACGCAGTATTTT
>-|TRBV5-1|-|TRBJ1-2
CASSPGYRGLDGYTF
TGCGCCAGCAGCCCCGGTTACCGGGGATTGGACGGCTACACCTTC
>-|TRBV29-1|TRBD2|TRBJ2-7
CSVEVSQGGNEQYF
TGCAGCGTTGAAGTTAGCCAGGGAGGGAACGAGCAGTACTTC
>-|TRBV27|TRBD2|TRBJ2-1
CATRPGTSGYNEQFF
TGTGCCACCCGGCCGGGGACTAGCGGCTACAATGAGCAGTTCTTC
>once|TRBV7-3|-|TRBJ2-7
CASSPGGWDSYEQYF
TGTGCCAGCAGCCCAGGGGGGTGGGATTCCTACGAGCAGTACTTC
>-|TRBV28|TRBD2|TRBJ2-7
CASSIPGLAGEGEQYF
TGTGCCAGTAGTATTCCGGGGCTAGCGGGAGAAGGCGAGCAGTACTTC
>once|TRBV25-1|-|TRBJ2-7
CASREQGGSYEQYF
TGTGCCAGCAGGGAACAGGGAGGTAGCTACGAGCAGTACTTC
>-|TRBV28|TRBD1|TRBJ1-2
CASSTGGHGYTF
TGTGCCAGCAGTACAGGGGGTCATGGCTACACCTTC